This T cell receptor beta chain comes out of a study of T cell responses to AZD1222 COVID-19 vaccine. Study conclusions and caveats: No repertoire was sampled before or during the peak T cell response, only after it.

CDR1 SGHRS and CDR2 YFSETQ come from the germline V gene. V gave up 4 bases and J gave up 4 bases, with 11 bases separating them. The CDR3 contains 13 residues. About this clone: Its antigen is undetermined.

Clones were sequenced by immunoSEQ multiplex PCR, and TCRdb holds only the in-frame ones, with some missing. This sample has 95,000 to 110,000 clones, with about 90% found just once. The specimen comprised peripheral blood, sampled on day 0 of AZD1222 vaccination. The V call is TRBV5-1, the J call TRBJ1-1, with D unclear. This sequence was found in an adult in good health. The CDR3 is CASSLRWGTEAFF. CDR3 DNA sequence: TGCGCCAGCAGCCTCCGTTGGGGCACTGAAGCTTTCTTT.